The clone carrying this TCR beta chain came up once. Antigen unknown. The record originates from a study of T cell responses to AZD1222 COVID-19 vaccine. Trimming removed 6 bases from V and 7 bases from J, with 16 bases in between. The CDR3 loop spans 15 amino acids. Germline CDR1 SNHLY, CDR2 FYNNEI. Whole-study findings and limits: Unmutated variant regions reportedly attract nearly half of all spike-specific TCRs. Spike-specific TCR breadth and depth went up after people got two AZD1222 doses. It was only after the peak T cell response that any repertoires were sampled. Recipients of AZD1222 seropositive at baseline numbered only 6 or 7.

Using immunoSEQ multiplex PCR, the repertoire was profiled, and TCRdb retains in-frame clones only, with some absent. The sample has about 140,000 clones, roughly 91% seen once; the top ten hold around 6.5%. The sequences come from peripheral blood, collected 28 days after the second AZD1222 dose. J is TRBJ1-6 and V is TRBV2, with TRBD1 as a possible D gene (5 bases). This TCR derives from an adult who received the AZD1222 COVID-19 vaccine. CDR3 residues: CASSPGGGSNSPLHF. CDR3 nucleotides: TGTGCCAGCAGCCCCGGGGGAGGAAGCAATTCACCCCTCCACTTT.